This entry lists 27 T cell receptor beta chains sequenced from one sample in a study of T cell repertoires in cytomegalovirus infection. Each CDR3 protein is one row after TCRdb ran MiXCR on the reads. The sample includes 120,000 to 150,000 distinct CDR3 sequences, about 6% of them seen just once. The sample consisted of PBMCs. The receptors were gathered from a human donor in good health (CMV status not recorded). Some clones in this sample may be carry-over from other donors' samples.

Many counts were recorded for this clonotype. This sequence joins TRBV2 and TRBJ2-7, with 7 bases fitting TRBD1. The CDR3 consists of 14 residues. J was trimmed by 2 bases and V by 6 bases; bases with no gene match: 7. CDR1 is SNHLY and CDR2 is FYNNEI in the germline V gene. The CDR3 loop reads CASSMGQLTYEQYF. As DNA, the CDR3 is TGTGCCAGCAGCATGGGACAGTTAACCTACGAGCAGTACTTC.

This clonotype showed up many times. The CDR3 here is CASSSQGDQPQHF. The CDR3 DNA follows: TGTGCCAGCTCCTCACAGGGGGATCAGCCCCAGCATTTT. V is TRBV7-9 and J is TRBJ1-5, with 8 bases fitting TRBD1. In germline, CDR1 is SEHNR, CDR2 FQNEAQ (reference sequence). V trimming: 8 bases; J trimming: 5 bases; junction bases outside the gene matches: 5. This CDR3 region has 13 residues.

This clonotype was counted at least ten times. The chain is built from TRBV7-6 and TRBJ2-3, with D uncertain. Trimming left V 5 bases short and J 5 bases short, with 5 bases between. This CDR3 is 11 amino acids long. Germline V gene data show CDR1 as SGHVS and CDR2 as FNYEAQ. The CDR3 sequence is CASSRGDTQYF. The CDR3 DNA reads TGTGCCAGCAGCCGAGGAGATACGCAGTATTTT.

This clonotype was seen ten or more times. V is TRBV4-3 and J is TRBJ1-5; 9 nucleotides match TRBD1. The CDR3 spans 15 residues. Germline V gene data show CDR1 as LGHNA and CDR2 as YSLEER. V gave up 3 bases and J gave up 1 base; unmatched junction bases: 1. CDR3: CASSQGQGSNQPQHF. The CDR3 nucleotides are TGCGCCAGCAGCCAGGGACAGGGAAGCAATCAGCCCCAGCATTTT.

The CDR3 spells CASSRQQGPDTQYF. CDR3 DNA: TGTGCCAGCAGTCGCCAACAGGGTCCAGATACGCAGTATTTT. This rearrangement joins TRBV6-2 or TRBV6-3 to TRBJ2-3; D perhaps matches TRBD1 (6 bases). Germline CDR1 MNHEY, CDR2 SVGEGT. This CDR3 is 14 amino acids long. Trimming removed 5 bases at V and 4 bases at J, with 13 bases between.

This clonotype was seen repeatedly, ten times or more. This chain connects TRBV4-3 to TRBJ2-3; perhaps TRBD2 as D (7 bases). Per the germline V gene, CDR1 is LGHNA and CDR2 is YSLEER. There are 16 residues in the CDR3. V lost 0 bases and J 11 bases, leaving 21 bases between the germline ends. CDR3 sequence: CASSQDPGGAVSRQYF. CDR3 bases: TGCGCCAGCAGCCAAGATCCGGGGGGCGCGGTATCGCGGCAGTATTTT.

This clonotype was detected only a few times. V and J are TRBV28 and TRBJ2-2; tentatively, D is TRBD1 or TRBD2 (5 bases each). V dropped 11 bases and J dropped 1 base, with 11 bases sitting between them. Looked up from germline, CDR1 is MDHEN and CDR2 is SYDVKM. The CDR3 is made up of 13 amino acids. The chain's CDR3 is CASGTLNTGELFF. As DNA, the CDR3 is TGTGCCTCAGGGACGCTGAACACCGGGGAGCTGTTTTTT.

This clonotype was picked up a small number of times. This sequence joins TRBV29-1 and TRBJ1-1; 7 nucleotides line up with TRBD1. The CDR3 covers 16 residues. Germline values: CDR1 SQVTM, CDR2 ANQGSEA. The V and J ends lost 8 bases and 1 base, in that order; junction bases with no gene match: 16. In nucleotides, the CDR3 is TGCAGCCCATCCGATTATAGGGGGACAGAGAACACTGAAGCTTTCTTT. Translating it yields CSPSDYRGTENTEAFF.

In this sample, this clonotype turned up a few times. This chain links TRBV7-2 with TRBJ2-3, with a weak D call TRBD2 (6 bases). CDR3 length equals 15 residues. The V end was cut by 1 base, the J end by 4 bases, with 12 bases between. The germline V gene has CDR1 SGHTA and CDR2 FQGNSA. CDR3 sequence: CASSLVGGWADTQYF. The CDR3 DNA is TGTGCCAGCAGCTTAGTGGGGGGTTGGGCAGATACGCAGTATTTT.

This clonotype has a handful of counts. The V call is TRBV5-1, the J call TRBJ2-2; D could derive from TRBD1 or TRBD2 (5 bases each). Trimming shortened V by 0 bases and J by 6 bases, and 9 bases separated the two germline ends. There are 14 residues in the CDR3. The germline V gene has CDR1 SGHRS and CDR2 YFSETQ. CDR3 nucleotide sequence: TGCGCCAGCAGCTTGGTGGTGGGGGCCGGGGAGCTGTTTTTT. Amino acids: CASSLVVGAGELFF.

This clonotype was observed at least ten times. The chain couples TRBV11-3 to TRBJ2-1; the match to TRBD1 covers 8 bases. The V segment lost 1 base and the J segment 6 bases; nucleotides outside the gene matches: 5. The germline V gene has CDR1 SGHNT and CDR2 YENEEA. The CDR3 consists of 15 residues. The CDR3 DNA reads TGTGCCAGCAGCTTAGCAGGGACAGGAGTCAATGAGCAGTTCTTC. This encodes CASSLAGTGVNEQFF. Variable domain in full (rest from reference TRBV11-3 and TRBJ2-1): EAGVVQSPRYKIIEKKQPVAFWCNPISGHNTLYWYLQNLGQGPELLIRYENEEAVDDSQLPKDRFSAERLKGVDSTLKIQPAELGDSAVYLCASSLAGTGVNEQFFGPGTRLTVL.

This clonotype occurred many times. The chain is built from TRBV2 and TRBJ2-4; D possibly corresponds to TRBD2 (6 bases). This CDR3 contains 17 residues. Germline CDR1 SNHLY, CDR2 FYNNEI. Between the trimmed V and J ends, which lost 7 bases and 5 bases, there was a span of 24 bases. The CDR3 is CASTLLIGGSVENIQYF. CDR3 bases: TGTGCCAGCACCCTACTAATCGGGGGTTCTGTCGAAAACATTCAGTACTTC.

The chain combines TRBV13 with TRBJ2-1; D remains ambiguous. This CDR3 has 13 residues. Germline assignment: CDR1 PRHDT and CDR2 FYEKMQ (reference sequence). The ends were cut back, 8 bases at V and 7 bases at J, with 15 bases in the middle. CDR3 coding DNA: TGTGCCAGCCAGGTCCGAAGAAATAATGAGCAGTTCTTC. It is translated as CASQVRRNNEQFF. The full variable domain, rest sourced from reference TRBV13 and TRBJ2-1, is AAGVIQSPRHLIKEKRETATLKCYPIPRHDTVYWYQQGPGQDPQFLISFYEKMQSDKGSIPDRFSAQQFSDYHSELNMSSLELGDSALYFCASQVRRNNEQFFGPGTRLTVL.

Ten or more counts support this clonotype. The chain recombines TRBV15 with TRBJ1-6; tentatively, D is TRBD1 (6 bases). Germline V gives CDR1 LNHNV, CDR2 YYDKDF (reference sequence). V lost 5 bases and J 8 bases, leaving 16 bases between the germline ends. This CDR3 contains 15 residues. The CDR3 region is CATSPGGGNYSPLHF. CDR3 sequence (DNA): TGTGCCACCAGCCCGGGAGGGGGAAATTATTCACCCCTCCACTTT. The whole variable domain, remainder taken from reference TRBV15 and TRBJ1-6, is DAMVIQNPRYQVTQFGKPVTLSCSQTLNHNVMYWYQQKSSQAPKLLFHYYDKDFNNEADTPDNFQSRRPNTSFCFLDIRSPGLGDTAMYLCATSPGGGNYSPLHFGNGTRLTVT.

The chain uses TRBV28 and TRBJ2-3; D might be TRBD2 (5 bases). This CDR3 spans 14 amino acids. From germline, CDR1 is MDHEN and CDR2 SYDVKM. V shed 6 bases and J shed 1 base, with 11 bases lying between them. The CDR3 sequence is CASSPQLGTDTQYF. The CDR3 nucleotides are TGTGCCAGCAGCCCTCAACTAGGCACAGATACGCAGTATTTT.

This clonotype was picked up a small number of times. J is TRBJ2-5 and V is TRBV20-1; 14 nucleotides line up with TRBD2. CDR3 size: 17 residues. Germline CDR1 reads DFQATT; CDR2 reads SNEGSKA (reference sequence). Germline trimming cut 3 bases from V and 2 bases from J; bases unmatched to any gene: 8. The chain's CDR3 is CSASKTSGGVWQETQYF. In nucleotides, the CDR3 is TGCAGTGCTAGTAAGACTAGCGGGGGGGTATGGCAAGAGACCCAGTACTTC.

The chain carries TRBV6-1 and TRBJ2-2, with 8 positions matching TRBD1. The CDR3 is 15 amino acids. V shed 3 bases, J shed 5 bases, and the junction held 5 bases outside the gene matches. Germline V lookup: CDR1 MNHNS, CDR2 SASEGT. The CDR3 sequence: CASSDRGRKTGELFF. The CDR3 coding sequence is TGTGCCAGCAGTGACAGGGGGCGAAAAACCGGGGAGCTGTTTTTT.

In its sample, this clonotype was seen many times. V usage is TRBV7-8 and J usage is TRBJ1-4; no firm D call. The CDR3 contains 16 residues. Germline V gene sequence: CDR1 SGHVS, CDR2 FQNEAQ. V shed 0 bases and J shed 7 bases, with 15 bases lying between them. Here the CDR3 reads CASSLALQRGSEKLFF. The DNA of the CDR3 is TGTGCCAGCAGCTTAGCGTTGCAAAGAGGGAGTGAAAAACTGTTTTTT.

This clonotype was picked up many times. This sequence joins TRBV15 and TRBJ1-1; perhaps TRBD1 as D (5 bases). Germline CDR1 is LNHNV and CDR2 is YYDKDF (reference sequence). The CDR3 totals 16 residues. Trimming removed 2 bases from V and 3 bases from J, with 16 bases in between. The CDR3 loop reads CATSRFHQGVDTEAFF. CDR3 DNA: TGTGCCACCAGCAGATTTCACCAGGGTGTGGACACTGAAGCTTTCTTT.

This clonotype showed up just a few times. The J gene is TRBJ2-2, the V gene TRBV5-1; D might be TRBD2 (6 bases). CDR1 is SGHRS and CDR2 is YFSETQ in the germline V gene. The CDR3 contains 17 residues. Trimming removed 0 bases at V and 1 base at J, with 13 bases between. The CDR3 protein is CASSLDRGTGNTGELFF. In DNA form, the CDR3 reads TGCGCCAGCAGCTTGGACCGGGGGACGGGGAACACCGGGGAGCTGTTTTTT.

This clonotype was counted ten times or more. The V call is TRBV7-2, the J call TRBJ2-5, with 8 positions matching TRBD2. Germline V gene sequence: CDR1 SGHTA, CDR2 FQGNSA. V trimming: 5 bases; J trimming: 1 base; junction bases outside the gene matches: 6. The CDR3 is made up of 15 amino acids. CDR3 residues: CASSGVAGTQETQYF. The DNA of the CDR3 is TGTGCCAGCAGCGGAGTAGCGGGGACCCAAGAGACCCAGTACTTC.

This clonotype was observed at least ten times. This chain connects TRBV7-2 to TRBJ1-5; TRBD1 aligns across 7 bases. J lost 11 bases, V lost 5 bases, and 9 bases had no gene match. The CDR3 loop spans 13 amino acids. In germline, CDR1 is SGHTA, CDR2 FQGNSA. The CDR3 DNA reads TGTGCCAGCAGCCGGGACAGTGGGGCGGCCCAGCATTTT. This codes for CASSRDSGAAQHF.

This clonotype was seen only a few times. The chain joins TRBV29-1 to TRBJ2-5; TRBD1 agrees at 7 bases. The junction had 11 bases not matched to a gene; V was cut back by 6 bases and J by 1 base. Germline V gene lookup returns CDR1 SQVTM and CDR2 ANQGSEA. CDR3 length equals 15 residues. CDR3 in DNA: TGCAGCGTGCCACTTTATCGGGACAGCCAAGAGACCCAGTACTTC. This codes for CSVPLYRDSQETQYF.

There are many counts of this clonotype. The chain uses TRBV2 and TRBJ2-3; no definite D call. The CDR3 is 16 residues long. V was trimmed by 0 bases and J by 2 bases, leaving 12 bases between them. Germline V gene lookup returns CDR1 SNHLY and CDR2 FYNNEI. The chain's CDR3 is CASSEARAVLTDTQYF. The CDR3 DNA is TGTGCCAGCAGTGAAGCCCGGGCAGTACTCACAGATACGCAGTATTTT.

This clonotype has only a few counts. The rearrangement joins TRBV29-1 to TRBJ2-5; tentative D call: TRBD2 (6 bases). The CDR3 is made up of 14 amino acids. Trimming pared 0 bases from V and 2 bases from J, leaving 10 bases between. Per germline, CDR1 SQVTM and CDR2 ANQGSEA. DNA for the CDR3: TGCAGCGTTGAAGAAAGGCTAGCGCAAGAGACCCAGTACTTC. This encodes CSVEERLAQETQYF.

The chain couples TRBV19 to TRBJ2-7; 7 nucleotides line up with TRBD2. V lost 3 bases to trimming and J lost 2 bases; unmatched junction nucleotides: 4. The length of the CDR3 is 14 residues. CDR1 LNHDA and CDR2 SQIVND come from the germline V gene (reference sequence). CDR3 sequence: CASSMGAGAYEQYF. Written as DNA, the CDR3 is TGTGCCAGTAGTATGGGTGCGGGGGCCTACGAGCAGTACTTC.

This clonotype showed up many times. The genes are TRBV28 and TRBJ1-5, with 7 bases aligning to TRBD1. This CDR3 comprises 14 residues. V was pared by 10 bases and J by 3 bases, with 9 bases of the junction left unmatched. Germline CDR1 reads MDHEN; CDR2 reads SYDVKM. The chain's CDR3 is CATLGQGVNQPQHF. The CDR3 region has the DNA TGTGCCACCCTGGGGCAGGGGGTCAATCAGCCCCAGCATTTT.